This TCR beta chain stems from a study of identical twins. In every case, the donor was a healthy Caucasian. Germline values: CDR1 SGHTA, CDR2 FQGTGA. The CDR3 is made up of 16 amino acids. Trimming removed 5 bases from V and 4 bases from J, with 19 bases in between. TCRdb fed the 5' RACE reads into MiXCR, producing one record per CDR3 protein. The sample consists of 470,000 or so distinct CDR3 sequences, about 24% of them appearing once. The sample holds a few counts of this clonotype. These data were also reused for a study on T cells expressing NK-cell markers. That paper adds: The sequencing cohort of eight donors included seven HCMV-seropositive individuals and one seronegative individual. Dominant NKG2C+ clonotype frequencies of roughly 1.0-7.5% of CD8+ T cells were measured in a handful of donors. There were a few donors in whom these clonotypes also led the CD3+CD56-NKG2C+ fraction.

The TCR sequence derives from a woman under 30 in good health. Source material: CD4+ T cells sorted from blood. This sequence joins TRBV7-3 and TRBJ2-3; unclear D gene. CDR3 protein: CASSRLAAVGADTQYF. The DNA of the CDR3 is TGTGCCAGCAGCCGTCTGGCGGCGGTTGGTGCAGATACGCAGTATTTT.